This entry describes one T cell receptor (beta chain). The sample holds a few counts of this clonotype. Its recognized antigen is unknown. The sample holds no much larger clone one base away, and base qualities are not on file. This entry belongs to a study of identical twins (TCRdb year 2016). In terms of the full investigation: The study deep-sequenced TCR alpha and beta repertoires from monozygotic twins, unrelated adults of various ages and cord blood to test whether fetal clonotypes persist. Replicate twin experiments were performed at different times using different library preparation protocols to rule out contamination. On the study overall, not on this receptor specifically: Recombination models systematically underestimated out-of-frame TCR alpha sharing in monozygotic twins but agreed with sharing between unrelated individuals. In beta out-of-frame sequences, excess twin sharing was weaker, because having fewer shared sequences lowered the signal-to-noise ratio. Compared with coincidental sharing between unrelated individuals, an excess of low generation-probability sequences was observed among out-of-frame TCR alpha sequences shared between twins. Invariant T cells such as MAIT and iNKT could partly confound zero-insertion analyses, although diverse VJ usage argued against such confounding for most clonotypes. Fewer insertions were carried by abundant cord blood beta clonotypes; a weaker similar trend was observed in young adult naive repertoires, while no such trend was observed in memory repertoires. Because the same donors could not be followed over many years, the conclusions depended on cross-sectional statistical analysis.

The library was produced with 5' RACE. Sequencer: Illumina HiSeq 2000. A universal primer binding site was added through template switching, and the final cDNA carried a unique molecular identifier so that TCR cDNA molecules could be counted accurately. Specific primers in the conserved constant-segment region were used to synthesize first-strand cDNA for the TCR alpha and beta chains. Each cDNA library was double barcoded, with a SMART-Mk sample barcode plus Illumina barcodes, to control for contamination. Two successive PCR steps introduced TruSeq adapter sequences along with Illumina sample barcodes. TCR alpha and beta cDNA libraries were sequenced on the Illumina HiSeq platform with custom primers. The paper's data handling went like this. Raw reads were processed with MiGEC to extract unique molecular identifiers, and MiXCR was used to determine CDR3 positions. Recombination models were inferred per individual with the repgenHMM and IGoR tools using an EM algorithm. Shared clonotype analysis was performed with the tcR package in R, normalizing sharing by the product of cloneset sizes. To study raw recombination free of thymic and clonal selection effects, out-of-frame nonproductive sequences were analyzed. TCRdb took the public reads, trimmed them with fastp at Q25, ran MiXCR for clone calling and kept in-frame beta chains. Each CDR3 protein gets just one entry, which takes the most common genes and DNA from the rows behind it. TCRdb's processing, not the authors' own work, is the source of the V and J calls. The sample table holds some 1,600,000 distinct CDR3 sequences, of which about 32% were seen once. The ten largest make up 0.27% of the sample.

Every donor in the study was a healthy Caucasian. Deletion took 3 bases off V and 6 bases off J, with a span of 6 bases between the germline ends. From the cysteine up to the phenylalanine, the CDR3 has a length of 12 residues. The read is trimmed to its CDR3 DNA, 36 bases read in frame from base 1. The germline V gene encodes CDR1 DFQATT and CDR2 SNEGSKA (reference sequence). The V gene is TRBV20-1 and the J gene is TRBJ1-6, with the D gene not confidently named. This receptor was obtained from a newborn girl in good health. The sequenced sample consisted of cord blood. This receptor carries the CDR3 CSASRFNSPLHF. The nucleotide sequence is TGCAGTGCTAGCCGGTTTAATTCACCCCTCCACTTT.